This TCR beta chain is from a study of blood T cell repertoires in COVID-19. Per the germline V gene, CDR1 is GTSNPN and CDR2 is SVGIG (reference sequence). This CDR3 has 13 amino acids. Trimming cost V 3 bases and J 5 bases, with 8 bases left between them. Only in-frame clones appear in the TCRdb table, and some are missing; sequencing was by immunoSEQ multiplex PCR. Of approximately 240,000 clones listed, approximately 81% are singletons. The origin of this receptor is a woman aged 55-69 years who had recovered from COVID-19. The chain recombines TRBV30 with TRBJ1-6; possible D gene TRBD1, 5 bases. The sequenced material came from peripheral blood. The CDR3 DNA reads TGTGCCTGGAGCGACAGAGATAATTCACCCCTCCACTTT. Encoded protein: CAWSDRDNSPLHF.